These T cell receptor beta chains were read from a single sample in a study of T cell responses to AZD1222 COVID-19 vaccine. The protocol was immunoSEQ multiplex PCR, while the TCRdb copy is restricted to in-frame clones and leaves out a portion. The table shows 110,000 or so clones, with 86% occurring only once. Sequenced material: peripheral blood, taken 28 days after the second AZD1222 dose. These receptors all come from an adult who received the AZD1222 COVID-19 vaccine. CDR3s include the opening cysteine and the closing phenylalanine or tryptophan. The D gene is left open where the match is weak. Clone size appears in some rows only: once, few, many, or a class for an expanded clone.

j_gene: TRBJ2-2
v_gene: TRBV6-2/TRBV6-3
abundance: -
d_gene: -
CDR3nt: TGTGCCAGCAGTAGATCCAGGGGAAGAGGAACCGGGGAGCTGTTTTTT
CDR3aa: CASSRSRGRGTGELFF

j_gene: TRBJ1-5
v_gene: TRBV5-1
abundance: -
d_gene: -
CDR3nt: TGCGCCAGCAGACCAGACACTGATCAGCCCCAGCATTTT
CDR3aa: CASRPDTDQPQHF

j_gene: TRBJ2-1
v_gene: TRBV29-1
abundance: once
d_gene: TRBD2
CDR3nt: TGCAGCGTCGTAGCGGGGGGCCCCTACAATGAGCAGTTCTTC
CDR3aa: CSVVAGGPYNEQFF

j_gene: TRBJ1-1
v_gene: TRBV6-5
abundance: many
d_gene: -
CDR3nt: TGTGCCATCATCCGTGGCGCTGAAGCTTTCTTT
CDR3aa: CAIIRGAEAFF

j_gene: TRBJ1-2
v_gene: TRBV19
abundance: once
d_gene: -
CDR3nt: TGTGCCAGTAGTGAGAACACCAACTATGGCTACACCTTC
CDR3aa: CASSENTNYGYTF

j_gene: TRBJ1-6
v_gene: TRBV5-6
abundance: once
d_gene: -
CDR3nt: TGTGCCAGCAGCTTGGGACCATCACCCCTCCACTTT
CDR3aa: CASSLGPSPLHF

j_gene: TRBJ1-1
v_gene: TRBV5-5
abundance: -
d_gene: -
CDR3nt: TGTGCCAGCAGCTTTTGGGTTAACACTGAAGCTTTCTTT
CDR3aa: CASSFWVNTEAFF

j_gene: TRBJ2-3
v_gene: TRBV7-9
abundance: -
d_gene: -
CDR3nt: TGTGCCAGCAGCCAATCCCGGGTGAGCACAGATACGCAGTATTTT
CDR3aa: CASSQSRVSTDTQYF

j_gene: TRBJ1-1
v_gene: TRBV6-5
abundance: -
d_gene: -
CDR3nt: TGTGCCAGCAGTTACTCGATCCAGGTGAACACTGAAGCTTTCTTT
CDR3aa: CASSYSIQVNTEAFF

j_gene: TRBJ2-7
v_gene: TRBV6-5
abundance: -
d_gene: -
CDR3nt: TGTGCCAGCAGTTGGGCAGGGTGGAACGAGCAGTACTTC
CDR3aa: CASSWAGWNEQYF